Listed below are T cell receptor beta chains from one sample, sequenced in a study of blood T cell repertoires in COVID-19. Sequencing was performed with immunoSEQ multiplex PCR; in TCRdb, only in-frame clones are kept and a portion is missing. The data hold 140,000 to 150,000 clones, with approximately 86% observed a single time. The specimen was peripheral blood. These receptors were collected from a woman between 45 and 65 years old with acute or convalescent COVID-19. Each CDR3 is given with its conserved first and last residue. Fields, in order: J gene, clone size, V gene, D gene, CDR3 DNA, CDR3 protein. D genes are given only for firm matches. For some rows the clone size is stated as once, few or many, or as a class when expanded; others skip it.

>TRBJ1-1|.|TRBV7-8|.
TGTGCCAGCAGCCCGGGACATTGGGCCAATGAAGCTTTCTTT
CASSPGHWANEAFF
>TRBJ2-2|few|TRBV5-1|TRBD2
TGCGCCAGCAGCTTGGAATTCTTGACTAGCGGGAAGTCCGGGGAGCTGTTTTTT
CASSLEFLTSGKSGELFF
>TRBJ2-7|.|TRBV7-2|TRBD1
TGTGCCAGCAGTTTACACAGGGGGGAAAGCTACGAGCAGTACTTC
CASSLHRGESYEQYF
>TRBJ1-1|.|TRBV6-5|.
TGTGCCAGCAGGAGGGAGATGAACACTGAAGCTTTCTTT
CASRREMNTEAFF
>TRBJ1-1|.|TRBV19|TRBD1
TGTGCCAGCAACTGGGACAGTCGATTCGGCACTGAAGCTTTCTTT
CASNWDSRFGTEAFF
>TRBJ2-5|.|TRBV2|TRBD2
TGTGCCAGCAGTGAAAGGCTGCGGGAGGGTCAAGAGACCCAGTACTTC
CASSERLREGQETQYF
>TRBJ2-3|.|TRBV7-7|TRBD1
TGTGCCAGCAGCCCCGGGACAGGGGGACCAGATACGCAGTATTTT
CASSPGTGGPDTQYF
>TRBJ2-1|.|TRBV9|TRBD2
TGTGCCAGCAGCCCCCCCCCTAGCGGGGCTTACAATGAGCAGTTCTTC
CASSPPPSGAYNEQFF
>TRBJ2-1|.|TRBV24-1|TRBD2
TGTGCCACCAGTGATCCCGAAGGGAGGGCCCTCAATGAGCAGTTCTTC
CATSDPEGRALNEQFF
>TRBJ1-6|.|TRBV20-1|.
TGCAGTGCTAGTGGAGTTGGGAGAGGGAATGATTCACCCCTCCACTTT
CSASGVGRGNDSPLHF
>TRBJ2-7|.|TRBV9|.
TGTGCCAGCAGCGTAGGCCAGGGCCTCTCCTACGAGCAGTACTTC
CASSVGQGLSYEQYF
>TRBJ2-7|.|TRBV7-2|.
TGTGCCAGCAGCGTGACAGTCCACTCCTACGAGCAGTACTTC
CASSVTVHSYEQYF
>TRBJ2-7|.|TRBV6-5|.
TGTGCCAGCAGTTCCCCCGCCGGTAGCTCCTACGAGCAGTACTTC
CASSSPAGSSYEQYF
>TRBJ1-2|.|TRBV7-9|TRBD1
TGTGCCAGCAGCCTACCGACAGGGAACTATGGCTACACCTTC
CASSLPTGNYGYTF
>TRBJ1-1|.|TRBV24-1|TRBD1
TGTGCCACCAGTGATGGCAGGGGGTTATCCACTGAAGCTTTCTTT
CATSDGRGLSTEAFF
>TRBJ1-5|.|TRBV28|.
TGTGCCAGCAGTTTATCGGGGGGGTATAGCAATCAGCCCCAGCATTTT
CASSLSGGYSNQPQHF
>TRBJ2-7|.|TRBV6-4|.
TGTGCCAGCAGTGATGAGGGTGGCCACGAGCAGTACTTC
CASSDEGGHEQYF
>TRBJ1-2|.|TRBV19|TRBD1
TGTGCCAGTAGTATAGTACAGGGGGCGAATGGCTACACCTTC
CASSIVQGANGYTF
>TRBJ2-3|.|TRBV27|TRBD2
TGTGCCAGCAGCCCACTAGCGGGGGCCTTCACAGATACGCAGTATTTT
CASSPLAGAFTDTQYF
>TRBJ2-7|few|TRBV1|.
TGCACCAGCAGCCGGACTAGCGGGGCCTCCTACGAGCAGTACTTC
CTSSRTSGASYEQYF